This T cell receptor beta chain was sequenced in a study of technical replicates of blood from several donors. Only in-frame clones appear in the TCRdb table, and some are missing; sequencing was by immunoSEQ multiplex PCR. Among 80,000 or so clones listed, approximately 95% were seen once. The TCR was taken from a human donor in good health. The sequencing input was T cells isolated from PBMCs.

In DNA form, the CDR3 reads TGTGCCAGTTTACCCTCGCTGGGACACCTTACCTACGAGCAGTACTTC. As protein: CASLPSLGHLTYEQYF. The chain recombines TRBV27 with TRBJ2-7; D possibly corresponds to TRBD1 (6 bases). Per the germline V gene, CDR1 is MNHEY and CDR2 is SMNVEV (reference sequence). Trimming cost V 9 bases and J 2 bases, with 23 bases left between them. The CDR3 is made up of 16 amino acids.